This passage covers 19 T cell receptor beta chains from one sample sequenced in a study of Ad26.COV2.S vaccination and SARS-CoV-2 variants. Produced via immunoSEQ multiplex PCR; TCRdb's table is partial and in-frame only. Among 180,000 or so clones listed, around 88% were seen once. The starting material was peripheral blood, obtained after recovery from COVID-19. The receptors derive from a human donor who had recovered from COVID-19.

This chain joins TRBV6-5 and TRBJ1-5; D call uncertain. Germline CDR1 reads MNHEY; CDR2 reads SVGAGI. Trimming took off 0 bases at V and 7 bases at J, with 10 bases between the two ends. The length of the CDR3 is 14 residues. In nucleotides, the CDR3 is TGTGCCAGCAGTTACTCCCAGAATGGGCAGCCCCAGCATTTT. It specifies CASSYSQNGQPQHF.

V and J are TRBV3-1 (or the pseudogene TRBV3-2) and TRBJ1-2; D gene ambiguous. The V end was cut by 6 bases, the J end by 1 base, with 6 bases between. The CDR3 is 12 residues long. Germline values: CDR1 LGHDT, CDR2 YNNKEL (reference sequence). The CDR3 region is CASSELNYGYTF. In nucleotides, the CDR3 is TGTGCCAGCAGTGAACTTAACTATGGCTACACCTTC.

The chain recombines TRBV7-8 with TRBJ1-4, with a tentative D call TRBD1 (5 bases). This CDR3 contains 15 residues. Trimming left V 5 bases short and J 5 bases short, with 15 bases between. Germline lookup yields CDR1 SGHVS and CDR2 FQNEAQ. In DNA, the CDR3 is TGTGCCAGCAGCAGACGTGAGGGGAGAAATGAAAAACTGTTTTTT. It codes for CASSRREGRNEKLFF. The entire variable domain, with the rest obtained from reference TRBV7-8 and TRBJ1-4, is as follows: GAGVSQSPRYKVAKRGQDVALRCDPISGHVSLFWYQQALGQGPEFLTYFQNEAQLDKSGLPSDRFFAERPEGSVSTLKIQRTQQEDSAVYLCASSRREGRNEKLFFGSGTQLSVL.

The chain is built from TRBV27 and TRBJ1-2; 12 bases fit TRBD1. The germline gives CDR1 MNHEY, CDR2 SMNVEV (reference sequence). After removal of 1 base from V and 7 bases from J, the junction contained 7 bases not matched to a gene. The CDR3 runs 16 residues. This chain's CDR3 is CASSLLGQGAWGGYTF. The DNA for the CDR3 is TGTGCCAGCAGTTTATTGGGACAGGGGGCCTGGGGTGGCTACACCTTC.

This chain uses TRBV2 with TRBJ2-7, with TRBD2 matching over 7 bases. The CDR3 is 16 amino acids. The J segment lost 3 bases and the V segment lost 0 bases, leaving 8 bases of the junction unmatched. From germline, CDR1 is SNHLY and CDR2 FYNNEI. The CDR3 DNA sequence: TGTGCCAGCAGTGAAGCGCTTCGGGCGGGAGACTACGAGCAGTACTTC. Amino acids: CASSEALRAGDYEQYF.

The rearrangement joins TRBV19 to TRBJ2-1, with 11 nucleotides matching TRBD2. The CDR3 runs 15 residues. CDR1 is LNHDA, CDR2 SQIVND, per germline (reference sequence). V lost 4 bases, J lost 5 bases, and 4 bases stayed unmatched. The CDR3 loop reads CASSKTSGENNEQFF. Written as DNA, the CDR3 is TGTGCCAGTAGTAAGACTAGCGGGGAGAACAATGAGCAGTTCTTC.

This clone showed up just a few times. The chain carries TRBV29-1 and TRBJ1-2, with 9 bases aligning to TRBD1. This CDR3 region has 14 residues. Trimming removed 4 bases from V and 5 bases from J; junction bases left unmatched: 8. The germline V gene encodes CDR1 SQVTM and CDR2 ANQGSEA. Here the CDR3 reads CSVAPRTGDYGYTF. CDR3 nucleotides: TGCAGCGTTGCCCCCCGGACAGGGGATTATGGCTACACCTTC.

The chain uses TRBV9 and TRBJ2-6; no clear D. This CDR3 is built from 15 residues. V was trimmed by 0 bases and J by 0 bases, leaving 4 bases between them. Per the germline V gene, CDR1 is SGDLS and CDR2 is YYNGEE. The CDR3 coding sequence is TGTGCCAGCAGCGTAGCGGTCTCTGGGGCCAACGTCCTGACTTTC. Translation: CASSVAVSGANVLTF.

The J gene is TRBJ2-3, the V gene TRBV20-1; 7 nucleotides align to TRBD1. CDR3 size: 11 residues. Germline loops: CDR1 DFQATT, CDR2 SNEGSKA (reference sequence). After removal of 6 bases from V and 10 bases from J, the junction contained 7 bases not matched to a gene. CDR3 sequence (DNA): TGCAGTGCCATACAGGGGTCCCCGCAGTATTTT. Translated, it gives CSAIQGSPQYF.

V is TRBV3-1 (or the pseudogene TRBV3-2) and J is TRBJ1-1, with 12 bases fitting TRBD1. This CDR3 is built from 16 residues. CDR1 is LGHDT and CDR2 is YNNKEL in the germline V gene (reference sequence). Losses at the gene ends were 4 bases for V and 2 bases for J; bases not matched to a gene: 5. Here the CDR3 reads CASSPGTGGLNTEAFF. CDR3 coding DNA: TGTGCCAGCAGCCCAGGGACAGGGGGCCTTAACACTGAAGCTTTCTTT.

The chain links TRBV2 to TRBJ2-1; 11 bases agree with TRBD2. CDR1 and CDR2 from the germline V gene are SNHLY and FYNNEI. This CDR3 is built from 17 residues. V lost 3 bases and J lost 4; bases outside the gene matches: 8. DNA of the CDR3: TGTGCCAGCAGTGATCTAGCGGGGGGTCTGTTTTACAATGAGCAGTTCTTC. Translating gives CASSDLAGGLFYNEQFF.

This clone was seen only once. The chain links TRBV7-3 to TRBJ2-3; 10 bases align to TRBD2. This CDR3 contains 17 residues. J gave up 3 bases and V 0 bases, and 6 bases lay outside the gene matches. Germline-derived CDR1 and CDR2 are SGHTA and FQGTGA. Here the CDR3 reads CASSLTASGSGTDTQYF. CDR3 coding DNA: TGTGCCAGCAGCTTAACGGCTAGCGGGAGTGGGACAGATACGCAGTATTTT.

The V and J genes are TRBV18 and TRBJ1-5; D gene uncertain. Trimming left V 3 bases short and J 3 bases short, with 9 bases between. Germline V CDR1 and CDR2: KGHSH, LQKENI. This CDR3 comprises 14 residues. CDR3 in amino acids: CASSPWEDNQPQHF. Written as DNA, the CDR3 is TGTGCCAGCTCACCGTGGGAGGACAATCAGCCCCAGCATTTT.

This clone was detected only a few times. This rearrangement joins TRBV27 to TRBJ1-2; 9 positions agree with TRBD1. CDR3 size: 15 residues. The germline V gene encodes CDR1 MNHEY and CDR2 SMNVEV (reference sequence). The J segment lost 4 bases and the V segment lost 10 bases, leaving 13 bases of the junction unmatched. The CDR3 bases are TGTGCCACCCGGCCCGGGACAGGGTGGATCTATGGCTACACCTTC. Protein product: CATRPGTGWIYGYTF.

This clone was recorded a few times. CDR3 in DNA: TGCGCCAGCAGCTACCTGGGGACTAGCGGGAGTTACAATGAGCAGTTCTTC. As protein: CASSYLGTSGSYNEQFF. The chain has TRBV5-1 and TRBJ2-1, with TRBD2 matching over 14 bases. The length of the CDR3 is 17 residues. The ends lost 3 bases at V and 4 bases at J; junction bases unmatched: 6. The germline gives CDR1 SGHRS, CDR2 YFSETQ.

The chain links TRBV27 to TRBJ2-1; D gene uncertain. Trimming removed 4 bases at V and 0 bases at J, with 7 bases between. The germline CDR1 and CDR2 sequences are MNHEY and SMNVEV (reference sequence). The CDR3 has 14 amino acids. CDR3 protein: CASSSSGSYNEQFF. The CDR3 region has the DNA TGTGCCAGCAGTTCTTCCGGCTCCTACAATGAGCAGTTCTTC.

The rearrangement joins TRBV6-6 to TRBJ2-5, with 9 bases identical to TRBD2. V dropped 4 bases and J dropped 5; count of bases not matched to a gene: 5. The CDR3 runs 14 residues. The germline V gene has CDR1 MNHNY and CDR2 SVGAGI (reference sequence). CDR3 nucleotide sequence: TGTGCCAGCAGTTTAGCGGGGGTACTGGAGACCCAGTACTTC. Translated: CASSLAGVLETQYF.

V and J are TRBV9 and TRBJ2-2; 7 bases fit TRBD1. V lost 4 bases and J lost 6; bases outside the gene matches: 6. Per germline, CDR1 SGDLS and CDR2 YYNGEE. The CDR3 has 14 residues. The CDR3: CASSTPQGAGELFF. The CDR3 bases are TGTGCCAGCAGCACCCCCCAGGGGGCCGGGGAGCTGTTTTTT.

This sequence joins TRBV5-8 and TRBJ1-2, with 8 positions matching TRBD1. The J segment lost 8 bases and the V segment lost 4 bases, leaving 4 bases of the junction unmatched. The CDR3 length is 12 residues. Per germline, CDR1 SGHTS and CDR2 YDEGEE. Here the CDR3 DNA reads TGTGCCAGCAGCGGACAGGGCGTCGGCTACACCTTC. Translating it yields CASSGQGVGYTF. The full variable domain, completed using reference TRBV5-8 and TRBJ1-2, is EAGVTQSPTHLIKTRGQQATLRCSPISGHTSVYWYQQALGLGLQFLLWYDEGEERNRGNFPPRFSGRQFPNYSSELNVNALELEDSALYLCASSGQGVGYTFGSGTRLTVV.